The clone carrying this T cell receptor (beta chain) has a handful of counts. The record originates from a study of blood T cell repertoires in COVID-19. Some clones are missing from TCRdb's copy, which holds only in-frame ones; the method was immunoSEQ multiplex PCR. The data hold 20,000 to 25,000 clones, with 80% observed a single time. Sequencing was performed on peripheral blood. The receptor was derived from a man between 60 and 70 years old with active COVID-19.

The CDR3 loop reads CASSLVTGTGVNNEQFF. DNA of the CDR3: TGTGCCAGCAGCTTAGTAACCGGGACAGGGGTGAACAATGAGCAGTTCTTC. The chain is built from TRBV7-9 and TRBJ2-1; 10 nucleotides match TRBD1. CDR1 is SEHNR and CDR2 is FQNEAQ in the germline V gene (reference sequence). The junction had 8 bases not matched to a gene; V was cut back by 1 base and J by 5 bases. CDR3 size: 17 residues. The whole variable domain, remainder taken from reference TRBV7-9 and TRBJ2-1, is DTGVSQNPRHKITKRGQNVTFRCDPISEHNRLYWYRQTLGQGPEFLTYFQNEAQLEKSRLLSDRFSAERPKGSFSTLEIQRTEQGDSAMYLCASSLVTGTGVNNEQFFGPGTRLTVL.